Following are 3 T cell receptor beta chains from one sample sequenced in a study of OX40 agonist ivuxolimab in advanced cancers. The assay was immunoSEQ multiplex PCR, and TCRdb's table has in-frame clones only and misses some. The repertoire includes over 85,000 clones, roughly 80% of them detected once, and around 1.1% sits in the top ten. Sequences were derived from CD4+ or CD8+ T cells sorted from blood, sampled in a trial of the OX40 agonist ivuxolimab. The receptors were gathered from an adult with an advanced solid tumor such as melanoma, head and neck, liver or kidney cancer.

This chain links TRBV2 with TRBJ2-3; 12 bases map to TRBD2. CDR1 is SNHLY and CDR2 is FYNNEI in the germline V gene. The CDR3 has 15 residues. Trimming removed 9 bases from V and 4 bases from J; junction bases left unmatched: 8. CDR3 in DNA: TGTGCCAGGGGACCTAGCGGGGGGGCCGCAGATACGCAGTATTTT. This encodes CARGPSGGAADTQYF.

The V and J genes are TRBV11-2 and TRBJ2-3; 8 nucleotides align to TRBD1. In germline, CDR1 is SGHAT, CDR2 FQNNGV. V was clipped by 5 bases and J by 4 bases; unmatched bases: 8. The CDR3 spans 15 residues. CDR3 sequence: CASSKGQGAPDTQYF. The CDR3 DNA sequence: TGTGCCAGCAGCAAGGGGCAGGGGGCCCCAGATACGCAGTATTTT.

This clone was seen only a few times. The rearrangement uses TRBV14 and TRBJ1-2; D is possibly TRBD1 (5 bases). V was trimmed by 4 bases and J by 4 bases, leaving 10 bases between them. The CDR3 spans 13 residues. The germline V gene has CDR1 SGHDN and CDR2 FVKESK. The CDR3 spells CASSRGDLYGYTF. In nucleotides, the CDR3 is TGTGCCAGCAGCCGGGGGGACCTCTATGGCTACACCTTC.